These 17 T cell receptor beta chains share one sample of origin, sequenced in a study of cytomegalovirus exposure and HLA in healthy donors. Assay used: immunoSEQ multiplex PCR; TCRdb lists only in-frame clones, some missing. The sample carries fewer than 130,000 clones, roughly 90% recorded once. The sequencing input was PBMCs. These TCRs come from a woman in her thirties in good health and CMV-seropositive.

This chain connects TRBV6-6 to TRBJ1-1, with TRBD1 matching over 8 bases. Germline-derived CDR1 and CDR2 are MNHNY and SVGAGI (reference sequence). The CDR3 extends over 13 amino acids. The trim removed 0 bases at V and 8 bases at J, leaving 2 bases unmatched. CDR3 in amino acids: CASSYSGQGEAFF. The CDR3 DNA reads TGTGCCAGCAGTTACTCTGGACAGGGAGAAGCTTTCTTT.

The gene calls are TRBV28 and TRBJ1-1; D gene ambiguous. Germline CDR1 reads MDHEN; CDR2 reads SYDVKM. V gave up 5 bases and J gave up 3 bases, with 19 bases separating them. CDR3 length: 16 amino acids. The CDR3 reads CASSPPGEGRDTEAFF. The CDR3 bases are TGTGCCAGCAGTCCCCCCGGGGAAGGGCGGGACACTGAAGCTTTCTTT. The complete variable domain, with remaining parts taken from reference TRBV28 and TRBJ1-1, reads DVKVTQSSRYLVKRTGEKVFLECVQDMDHENMFWYRQDPGLGLRLIYFSYDVKMKEKGDIPEGYSVSREKKERFSLILESASTNQTSMYLCASSPPGEGRDTEAFFGQGTRLTVV.

The table lists this clone with a few counts. V gene TRBV10-3 combines with J gene TRBJ2-1; a possible D gene is TRBD1 (6 bases). The length of the CDR3 is 12 residues. Germline CDR1 ENHRY, CDR2 SYGVKD. The germline V and J ends were trimmed by 8 bases and 8 bases, with 13 bases remaining between them. CDR3 bases: TGTGCCATCTCCTTACAGGGCGATGAGCAGTTCTTC. It is translated as CAISLQGDEQFF.

The rearrangement uses TRBV6-6 and TRBJ1-5, with D unresolved. The CDR3 covers 14 residues. Looked up from germline, CDR1 is MNHNY and CDR2 is SVGAGI (reference sequence). V lost 3 bases and J lost 4, with 10 bases in between. This CDR3 is CASSYPGGNQPQHF. Written as DNA, the CDR3 is TGTGCCAGCAGTTATCCAGGAGGGAATCAGCCCCAGCATTTT.

The chain employs TRBV15 and TRBJ2-5; maybe TRBD2 (5 bases). Germline V gene lookup returns CDR1 LNHNV and CDR2 YYDKDF (reference sequence). The CDR3 loop spans 15 amino acids. V lost 1 base and J lost 5, with 14 bases in between. The CDR3 DNA is TGTGCCACCAGCAGAGCATCGGGATCAGGCGAGACCCAGTACTTC. Translated: CATSRASGSGETQYF. The variable domain in full, with the rest retrieved from reference TRBV15 and TRBJ2-5, is DAMVIQNPRYQVTQFGKPVTLSCSQTLNHNVMYWYQQKSSQAPKLLFHYYDKDFNNEADTPDNFQSRRPNTSFCFLDIRSPGLGDTAMYLCATSRASGSGETQYFGPGTRLLVL.

This rearrangement joins TRBV5-1 to TRBJ1-6; D ambiguous. The CDR3 has 13 residues. Trimming took off 0 bases at V and 8 bases at J, with 6 bases between the two ends. The germline CDR1 and CDR2 sequences are SGHRS and YFSETQ. The CDR3 sequence is CASSLDSYSPLHF. The CDR3 DNA sequence: TGCGCCAGCAGCTTGGACAGCTATTCACCCCTCCACTTT.

V usage is TRBV19 and J usage is TRBJ2-5; 8 bases line up with TRBD2. V lost 4 bases and J lost 9; bases outside the gene matches: 7. The CDR3 contains 13 residues. Germline values: CDR1 LNHDA, CDR2 SQIVND (reference sequence). CDR3 sequence: CASSTLAGRAQYF. DNA of the CDR3: TGTGCCAGTAGTACCTTAGCGGGGAGGGCCCAGTACTTC. Together with reference TRBV19 and TRBJ2-5, the CDR3 gives the full variable domain: DGGITQSPKYLFRKEGQNVTLSCEQNLNHDAMYWYRQDPGQGLRLIYYSQIVNDFQKGDIAEGYSVSREKKESFPLTVTSAQKNPTAFYLCASSTLAGRAQYFGPGTRLLVL.

J is TRBJ2-5 and V is TRBV9; 12 nucleotides align to TRBD2. This CDR3 has 14 residues. CDR1 SGDLS and CDR2 YYNGEE come from the germline V gene. V lost 4 bases and J lost 4; bases outside the gene matches: 2. The CDR3 loop is CASSRTSGTETQYF. CDR3 sequence (DNA): TGTGCCAGCAGCCGGACTAGCGGGACAGAGACCCAGTACTTC. Full variable domain (missing parts from reference TRBV9 and TRBJ2-5): DSGVTQTPKHLITATGQRVTLRCSPRSGDLSVYWYQQSLDQGLQFLIQYYNGEERAKGNILERFSAQQFPDLHSELNLSSLELGDSALYFCASSRTSGTETQYFGPGTRLLVL.

The chain uses TRBV29-1 and TRBJ1-2; 10 bases map to TRBD1. Trimming took 6 bases from V and 1 from J; bases not matched to a gene: 5. This CDR3 contains 14 residues. Germline V gene lookup returns CDR1 SQVTM and CDR2 ANQGSEA. CDR3 loop: CSVAGQGGNYGYTF. DNA for the CDR3: TGCAGCGTGGCAGGACAGGGGGGTAACTATGGCTACACCTTC.

V usage is TRBV4-3 and J usage is TRBJ2-2, with 7 positions matching TRBD2. The germline V gene encodes CDR1 LGHNA and CDR2 YSLEER. CDR3 length: 15 residues. Trimming cost V 5 bases and J 6 bases; bases outside gene matches: 9. The CDR3 here is CASSTGDYEAGELFF. CDR3 in DNA: TGCGCCAGCAGCACGGGGGACTACGAGGCCGGGGAGCTGTTTTTT.

This rearrangement joins TRBV7-2 to TRBJ2-1; TRBD1 aligns across 7 bases. Germline loops: CDR1 SGHTA, CDR2 FQGNSA. V lost 6 bases to trimming and J lost 6 bases; unmatched junction nucleotides: 11. This CDR3 has 15 residues. This chain's CDR3 is CASRSPGQRLNEQFF. As DNA, the CDR3 is TGTGCCAGCAGATCACCGGGACAGAGACTCAATGAGCAGTTCTTC.

J is TRBJ2-7 and V is TRBV27, with TRBD2 as a possible D gene (5 bases). Germline V CDR1 and CDR2: MNHEY, SMNVEV (reference sequence). The CDR3 has 16 amino acids. The V end was cut by 5 bases, the J end by 2 bases, with 19 bases between. The CDR3 sequence: CASSPLARDPTYEQYF. The CDR3 DNA sequence: TGTGCCAGCAGTCCTCTAGCAAGGGATCCGACCTACGAGCAGTACTTC.

By share, this clone ranks as medium-sized. The chain recombines TRBV15 with TRBJ1-2; maybe TRBD1 (5 bases). Germline CDR1 reads LNHNV; CDR2 reads YYDKDF (reference sequence). V shed 3 bases and J shed 7 bases, with 24 bases lying between them. CDR3 length: 17 residues. CDR3 in DNA: TGTGCCACCAGCAGCCTCCAGGAGGGGAGCTCTATTGGTGGCTACACCTTC. Protein product: CATSSLQEGSSIGGYTF.

The chain is built from TRBV7-2 and TRBJ2-3; TRBD1 is a possible D gene (6 bases). V lost 10 bases and J 2 bases, leaving 13 bases between the germline ends. The CDR3 spans 13 residues. Germline V gives CDR1 SGHTA, CDR2 FQGNSA. Here the CDR3 DNA reads TGTGCCATTATGACAGGTTACACAGATACGCAGTATTTT. Translating it yields CAIMTGYTDTQYF.

The chain links TRBV25-1 to TRBJ1-1, with D unclear. The CDR3 has 13 residues. V dropped 3 bases and J dropped 6 bases, with 11 bases sitting between them. Germline V gene data show CDR1 as MGHDK and CDR2 as SYGVNS. The CDR3 DNA follows: TGTGCCAGCAGTGATACTAGTAGGGCTGAAGCTTTCTTT. Translated, it gives CASSDTSRAEAFF.

The chain uses TRBV7-9 and TRBJ2-1; TRBD2 matches 16 bases. Per the germline V gene, CDR1 is SEHNR and CDR2 is FQNEAQ (reference sequence). This CDR3 has 18 amino acids. J lost 0 bases, V lost 5 bases, and 4 bases had no gene match. CDR3 protein: CASSPGLAGGSSYNEQFF. CDR3 bases: TGTGCCAGCAGCCCGGGACTAGCGGGAGGGAGCTCCTACAATGAGCAGTTCTTC.

Written as DNA, the CDR3 is TGTGCCAGCAGCTTAGACGCAGGGGGCTCCTACAATGAGCAGTTCTTC. This translates into CASSLDAGGSYNEQFF. V is TRBV7-2 and J is TRBJ2-1; 7 bases map to TRBD1. The V and J ends lost 1 base and 0 bases, in that order; junction bases with no gene match: 3. CDR1 and CDR2 from the germline V gene are SGHTA and FQGNSA. The CDR3 extends over 16 amino acids.